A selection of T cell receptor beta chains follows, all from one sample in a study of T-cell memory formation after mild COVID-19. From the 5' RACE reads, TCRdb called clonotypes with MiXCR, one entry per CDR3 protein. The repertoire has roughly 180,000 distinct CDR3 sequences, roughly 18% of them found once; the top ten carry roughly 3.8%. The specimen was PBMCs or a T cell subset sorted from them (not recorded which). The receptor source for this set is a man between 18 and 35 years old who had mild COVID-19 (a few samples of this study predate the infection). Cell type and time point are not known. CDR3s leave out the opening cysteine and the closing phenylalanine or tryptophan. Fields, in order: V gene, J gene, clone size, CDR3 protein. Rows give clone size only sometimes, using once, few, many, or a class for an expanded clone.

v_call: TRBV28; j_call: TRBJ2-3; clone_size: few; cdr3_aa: ASSLPGGGGDTQY
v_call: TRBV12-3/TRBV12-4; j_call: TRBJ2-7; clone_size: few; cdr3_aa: ASSLGQLGQY
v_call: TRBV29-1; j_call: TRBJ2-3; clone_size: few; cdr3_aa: SVSPQRLRGDTQY
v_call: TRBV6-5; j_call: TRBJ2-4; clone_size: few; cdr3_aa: ASSPFSGTKNIQY
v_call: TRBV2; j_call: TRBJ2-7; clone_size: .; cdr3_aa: ASSNRAYEQY
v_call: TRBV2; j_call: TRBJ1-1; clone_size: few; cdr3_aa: ASSYTSNTEAF
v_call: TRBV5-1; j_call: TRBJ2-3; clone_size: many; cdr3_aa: ASSSMTSADTQY
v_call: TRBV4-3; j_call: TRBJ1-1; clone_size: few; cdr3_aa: ASSEGIGGLANTEAF
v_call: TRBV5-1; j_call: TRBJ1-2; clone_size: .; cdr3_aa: ASRTGQNYGYT
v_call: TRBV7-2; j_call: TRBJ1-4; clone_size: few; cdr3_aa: ASSFQGRREKLF
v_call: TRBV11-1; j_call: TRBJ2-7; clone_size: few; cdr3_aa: ASSLNTGGSYEQY
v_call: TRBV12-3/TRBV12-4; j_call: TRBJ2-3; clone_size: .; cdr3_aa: ASSSEGDTQY
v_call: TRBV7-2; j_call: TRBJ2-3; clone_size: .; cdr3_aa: ASTFRGSTDTQY
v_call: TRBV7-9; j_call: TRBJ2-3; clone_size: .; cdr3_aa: ASSLSVRRSDTQY
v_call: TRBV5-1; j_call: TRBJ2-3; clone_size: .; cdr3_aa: ASSLQGISSTDTQY
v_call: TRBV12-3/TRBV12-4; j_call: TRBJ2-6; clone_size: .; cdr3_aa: ASSPTGAGANVLT
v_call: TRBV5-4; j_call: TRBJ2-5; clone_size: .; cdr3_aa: ASSSPFGTGQETQY
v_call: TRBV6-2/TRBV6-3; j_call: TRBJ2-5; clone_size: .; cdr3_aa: ASSYWDRETQY
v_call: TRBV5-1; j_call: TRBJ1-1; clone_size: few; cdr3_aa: ASRTGTGGPEAF
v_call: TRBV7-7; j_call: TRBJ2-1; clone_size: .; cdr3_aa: ASSLNSGGAEEQF
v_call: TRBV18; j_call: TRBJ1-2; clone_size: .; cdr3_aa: ASSPPTRYGYT
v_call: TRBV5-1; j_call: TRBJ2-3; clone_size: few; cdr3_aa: ASSGQSTDTQY
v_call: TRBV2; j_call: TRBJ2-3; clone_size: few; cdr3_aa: ASSLIGLAGGTKTQY
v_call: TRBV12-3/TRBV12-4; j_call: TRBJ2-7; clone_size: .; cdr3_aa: ASSSPGTSAAREQY
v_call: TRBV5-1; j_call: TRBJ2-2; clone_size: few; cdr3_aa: ASSSATGDTGELF
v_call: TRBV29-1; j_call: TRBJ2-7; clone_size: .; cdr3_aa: SVGQGFEQY
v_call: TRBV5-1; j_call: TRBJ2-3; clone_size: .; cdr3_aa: ASSLASASTDTQY
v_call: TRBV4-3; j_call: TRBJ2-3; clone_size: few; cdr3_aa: ASSQDVGLGKDTQY
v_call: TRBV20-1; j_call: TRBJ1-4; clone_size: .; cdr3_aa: SARDPKQGAEKLF
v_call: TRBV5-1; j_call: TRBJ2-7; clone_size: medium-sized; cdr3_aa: ASSRGENEQY
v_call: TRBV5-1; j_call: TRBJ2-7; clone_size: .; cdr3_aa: ASSFYISYEQY
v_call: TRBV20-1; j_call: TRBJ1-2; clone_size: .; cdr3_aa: SATRSNYGYT
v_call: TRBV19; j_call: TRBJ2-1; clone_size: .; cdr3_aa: ASRAINEQF